Following are 6 T cell receptor beta chains from one sample sequenced in a study of CD4 T cells in relation to SARS-CoV-2 and coronaviruses. Repertoires were generated with immunoSEQ multiplex PCR, while TCRdb's copy carries only in-frame clones and drops some. The sample consists of tens of thousands of clones, more than 85% of them appearing once. Unexposed donor CD4+ T cells date from about 2011-2018, before the COVID-19 pandemic. The sample taken for sequencing was naive CD4+ T cells from PBMCs. Subset specified: naive CD4+ T cells isolated by negative enrichment. The receptors here all came from a human donor in good health.

The chain employs TRBV28 and TRBJ2-3, with no clear D. V lost 2 bases and J 2 bases, leaving 5 bases between the germline ends. The CDR3 covers 13 residues. From germline, CDR1 is MDHEN and CDR2 SYDVKM. This CDR3 reads CASSLQATDTQYF. DNA of the CDR3: TGTGCCAGCAGTTTACAGGCCACAGATACGCAGTATTTT.

The chain uses TRBV21-1 and TRBJ1-1; TRBD1 is taken as the D call from the table, unchecked against the DNA. TRBV21-1 is given as a pseudogene. This CDR3 is 13 amino acids long. In nucleotides, the CDR3 is TGTGCCAGCAGTCGAGGGGGGAACACTGAAGCTTTCTTT. It codes for CASSRGGNTEAFF.

Written as DNA, the CDR3 is TGTGCCAGCAGTCCGGACAGGGGGCGGCAAGAGACCCAGTACTTC. This sequence encodes CASSPDRGRQETQYF. V is TRBV2 and J is TRBJ2-5; 11 nucleotides match TRBD1. This CDR3 spans 15 amino acids. The trim removed 5 bases at V and 2 bases at J, leaving 4 bases unmatched. Germline values: CDR1 SNHLY, CDR2 FYNNEI.

This clone was seen a single time. For the CDR3, the DNA is TGTGCCAGCTCACCCGGGACAGACTTCTACGAGCAGTACTTC. Encoded protein: CASSPGTDFYEQYF. The chain carries TRBV18 and TRBJ2-7; 7 nucleotides line up with TRBD1. The CDR3 loop spans 14 amino acids. With V trimmed by 3 bases and J by 3 bases, 5 bases remained unmatched. Germline CDR1 is KGHSH and CDR2 is LQKENI.

The chain is built from TRBV3-1 (or the pseudogene TRBV3-2) and TRBJ1-4, with no clear D. This CDR3 contains 14 residues. Deletions cut 2 bases from V and 7 bases from J, with 11 bases between. Germline V gene lookup returns CDR1 LGHDT and CDR2 YNNKEL (reference sequence). The CDR3 DNA reads TGTGCCAGCAGCCAACGAGGGATTATTGAAAAACTGTTTTTT. It codes for CASSQRGIIEKLFF.

V gene TRBV7-9 combines with J gene TRBJ1-1; possible D gene TRBD1, 5 bases. V shed 4 bases and J shed 4 bases, with 13 bases lying between them. Germline CDR1 and CDR2: SEHNR and FQNEAQ (reference sequence). The CDR3 totals 14 residues. The DNA for the CDR3 is TGTGCCAGCAGCTCTCAGGGAGCTAGCACTGAAGCTTTCTTT. It codes for CASSSQGASTEAFF.